One and the same sample provided the 9 T cell receptor beta chains below, sequenced in a study of technical replicates of blood from a handful of donors. The protocol was immunoSEQ multiplex PCR, while the TCRdb copy is restricted to in-frame clones and leaves out a portion. The sample gives around 80,000 clones, about 96% of which show up once; about 0.31% is in the top ten. The sample comprised T cells isolated from PBMCs. Receptors originate from a human donor in good health.

This clone was recorded a few times. The J gene is TRBJ1-2, the V gene TRBV9, with a possible D match to TRBD1 (5 bases). V shed 4 bases and J shed 7 bases, with 14 bases lying between them. CDR3 length: 13 residues. Germline V gene lookup returns CDR1 SGDLS and CDR2 YYNGEE. The CDR3 region has the DNA TGTGCCAGCAGCAAGTCAGGGAGGAGTGGCTACACCTTC. Amino acids: CASSKSGRSGYTF.

The rearrangement links TRBV28 to TRBJ1-1; D ambiguous. Trimming left V 3 bases short and J 5 bases short, with 13 bases between. Germline CDR1 reads MDHEN; CDR2 reads SYDVKM. This CDR3 is 14 amino acids long. In nucleotides, the CDR3 is TGTGCCAGCAGTTTGCCACAAGGCGGAACTGAAGCTTTCTTT. Protein product: CASSLPQGGTEAFF.

The chain links TRBV5-1 to TRBJ2-1; 8 bases agree with TRBD2. The CDR3 is 15 residues long. V lost 4 bases, J lost 5 bases, and 8 bases stayed unmatched. The V gene's germline CDR1 is SGHRS and CDR2 YFSETQ. CDR3 region: CASSVAGILHNEQFF. The CDR3 bases are TGCGCCAGCAGCGTAGCGGGGATCCTCCACAATGAGCAGTTCTTC.

This chain joins TRBV2 and TRBJ2-5; 9 nucleotides agree with TRBD2. With V trimmed by 6 bases and J by 5 bases, 7 bases remained unmatched. The CDR3 is 14 residues long. Germline V gives CDR1 SNHLY, CDR2 FYNNEI. DNA for the CDR3: TGTGCCAGCAGATATAGCGGGAGCGGGGAGACCCAGTACTTC. Its translation is CASRYSGSGETQYF.

The rearrangement links TRBV5-1 to TRBJ2-2; D remains unclear. The CDR3 totals 14 residues. Germline-derived CDR1 and CDR2 are SGHRS and YFSETQ. Trimming shortened V by 2 bases and J by 1 base, and 6 bases separated the two germline ends. The CDR3 DNA reads TGCGCCAGCAGCTTTAATCGGAACACCGGGGAGCTGTTTTTT. This encodes CASSFNRNTGELFF. Full variable domain (outside the CDR3, taken from reference TRBV5-1 and TRBJ2-2): KAGVTQTPRYLIKTRGQQVTLSCSPISGHRSVSWYQQTPGQGLQFLFEYFSETQRNKGNFPGRFSGRQFSNSRSEMNVSTLELGDSALYLCASSFNRNTGELFFGEGSRLTVL.

The V gene is TRBV5-8, the J gene TRBJ2-7; D not certain. Looked up from germline, CDR1 is SGHTS and CDR2 is YDEGEE. There are 15 residues in the CDR3. Trimming cost V 1 base and J 6 bases, with 17 bases left between them. The CDR3 spells CASSLSRSLFLEQYF. The CDR3 nucleotides are TGTGCCAGCAGCTTGTCTCGCAGTCTCTTCCTCGAGCAGTACTTC.

This clone occurred once. V and J are TRBV11-1 and TRBJ2-7; 9 nucleotides agree with TRBD1. With 5 bases clipped from V and 4 bases from J, the junction kept 6 bases outside the gene matches. The germline V gene has CDR1 SGHAT and CDR2 FQDESV (reference sequence). This CDR3 contains 14 residues. The CDR3 DNA reads as TGTGCCAGCAGCCGGGACAGGGAAATATACGAGCAGTACTTC. The encoded protein is CASSRDREIYEQYF.

This chain joins TRBV25-1 and TRBJ2-7, with TRBD1 matching over 8 bases. The CDR3 runs 14 residues. Trimming took 4 bases from V and 5 from J; bases not matched to a gene: 7. Germline V gene data show CDR1 as MGHDK and CDR2 as SYGVNS. The CDR3 DNA follows: TGTGCCAGCAGTGGGGAGACAGGGGTCCACGAGCAGTACTTC. It encodes CASSGETGVHEQYF.

The chain uses TRBV5-4 and TRBJ2-5; 13 positions agree with TRBD2. Per the germline V gene, CDR1 is SGHNT and CDR2 is YYREEE (reference sequence). J lost 4 bases, V lost 4 bases, and 4 bases had no gene match. There are 15 residues in the CDR3. CDR3 amino acids: CASSTGLAGTETQYF. The CDR3 bases are TGTGCCAGCAGCACGGGACTAGCGGGAACAGAGACCCAGTACTTC.